The clone carrying this TCR beta chain appeared once. No antigen is known for it. Given a much more abundant clone one base away, this may be a read error. Template switching (which added a universal primer site) was used, and cDNA carried unique molecular identifiers. TCRdb analysed the 5' RACE reads with MiXCR anew, one entry per CDR3 protein. This sample carries around 490,000 distinct CDR3 sequences, under 25% of them seen once, and the ten largest clones take approximately 0.49%. These data originate in a study of identical twins. Study-level findings and limits: The models gave estimates that fell short of the out-of-frame TCR alpha sharing seen in monozygotic twins. Abundant cord blood beta clonotypes carried fewer insertions; memory repertoires showed none. Compared with unrelated sharing, twin-shared out-of-frame alpha sequences had more low-probability sequences.

CDR3 length: 14 amino acids. Trimming removed 0 bases at V and 1 base at J, with 7 bases between. Germline lookup yields CDR1 SGHRS and CDR2 YFSETQ. This sample was also put to use in a study of yellow fever vaccine responses in identical twins.

The receptor was isolated from a woman between 18 and 29 years old in good health. The specimen sequenced was CD4+ T cells sorted from blood. The V call is TRBV5-1, the J call TRBJ1-1; possibly TRBD1 for D (5 bases). CDR3 in DNA: TGCGCCAGCAGCTTGGAGGGACCGAACACTGAAGCTTTCTTT. Translated: CASSLEGPNTEAFF.